This T cell receptor beta chain comes out of a study of blood T cells in healthy people across ages. A second PCR, run for about 7 to 11 cycles, used a sample-barcoded 5' primer plus a J-beta primer mix. TCRdb fed the 5' RACE reads into MiXCR, producing one record per CDR3 protein. Of fewer than 700,000 distinct CDR3 sequences in the sample, roughly 41% were seen once. Trimming removed 0 bases from V and 9 bases from J, with 12 bases in between. CDR1 MNHNS and CDR2 SASEGT come from the germline V gene. This CDR3 region has 14 residues. Aged roughly 6 to 90, donors were systemically healthy Caucasians from Russia. Peripheral blood, around 10 milliliters per donor, was collected.

The sequenced material came from blood. The chain links TRBV6-1 to TRBJ2-1; the D call may be TRBD1 or TRBD2 (5 bases each). The sequence was collected from a man aged 80 or over in good health. The CDR3 DNA reads as TGTGCCAGCAGTGAAGCCGGGACGGCCGCTGAGCAGTTCTTC. It specifies CASSEAGTAAEQFF.